The next 7 T cell receptor beta chains were all read from a single sample in a study of OX40 agonist ivuxolimab in advanced cancers. Repertoires were generated with immunoSEQ multiplex PCR, while TCRdb's copy carries only in-frame clones and drops some. Of around 68,000 clones listed, 80% to 90% are singletons. The sample was CD4+ or CD8+ T cells sorted from blood, taken in a trial of the OX40 agonist ivuxolimab. These receptors were obtained from an adult with an advanced solid tumor such as melanoma, head and neck, liver or kidney cancer.

The V call is TRBV5-1, the J call TRBJ1-4; D remains unclear. V lost 0 bases and J 6 bases, leaving 12 bases between the germline ends. The CDR3 runs 15 residues. CDR1 and CDR2 (germline): SGHRS, YFSETQ. The DNA of the CDR3 is TGCGCCAGCAGCTTGGATCTGGGAATGGATGAAAAACTGTTTTTT. This encodes CASSLDLGMDEKLFF. Filled out from reference TRBV5-1 and TRBJ1-4, the complete variable domain reads KAGVTQTPRYLIKTRGQQVTLSCSPISGHRSVSWYQQTPGQGLQFLFEYFSETQRNKGNFPGRFSGRQFSNSRSEMNVSTLELGDSALYLCASSLDLGMDEKLFFGSGTQLSVL.

V gene TRBV27 combines with J gene TRBJ2-3; tentative D call: TRBD1 (7 bases). Looked up from germline, CDR1 is MNHEY and CDR2 is SMNVEV (reference sequence). The V end was cut by 6 bases, the J end by 4 bases, with 17 bases between. This CDR3 has 15 amino acids. The CDR3 DNA sequence: TGTGCCAGCAGCAAAGGGGGCAGGGAGGCAGATACGCAGTATTTT. Amino acid sequence: CASSKGGREADTQYF.

The CDR3 is CASSREFTDTQYF. The CDR3, as DNA: TGTGCCAGCAGCCGGGAATTCACAGATACGCAGTATTTT. V usage is TRBV7-9 and J usage is TRBJ2-3; D is perhaps TRBD2 (5 bases). Germline loops: CDR1 SEHNR, CDR2 FQNEAQ (reference sequence). There are 13 residues in the CDR3. V shed 5 bases and J shed 2 bases, with 8 bases lying between them.

The chain is built from TRBV7-9 and TRBJ2-1; 9 positions agree with TRBD2. After removal of 3 bases from V and 4 bases from J, the junction contained 4 bases not matched to a gene. CDR1 SEHNR and CDR2 FQNEAQ come from the germline V gene (reference sequence). This CDR3 is 15 amino acids long. CDR3 region: CASSFSGGFYNEQFF. CDR3 in DNA: TGTGCCAGCAGCTTTAGCGGGGGCTTTTACAATGAGCAGTTCTTC.

The chain carries TRBV19 and TRBJ2-3; D unclear. The V end lost 5 bases, the J end lost 1 base, and 16 bases lay between the germline ends. Per the germline V gene, CDR1 is LNHDA and CDR2 is SQIVND (reference sequence). CDR3 length: 16 amino acids. CDR3 amino acids: CASSLGDLTGTDTQYF. The CDR3 coding sequence is TGTGCCAGTAGTTTGGGCGACCTAACAGGCACAGATACGCAGTATTTT. Full variable domain (remainder filled in from reference TRBV19 and TRBJ2-3): DGGITQSPKYLFRKEGQNVTLSCEQNLNHDAMYWYRQDPGQGLRLIYYSQIVNDFQKGDIAEGYSVSREKKESFPLTVTSAQKNPTAFYLCASSLGDLTGTDTQYFGPGTRLTVL.

V is TRBV2 and J is TRBJ1-2; unclear D gene. The CDR3 covers 15 residues. V lost 5 bases and J lost 4, with 17 bases in between. Looked up from germline, CDR1 is SNHLY and CDR2 is FYNNEI. CDR3 sequence reads: CASSQVGTSSYGYTF. CDR3 in DNA: TGTGCCAGCAGTCAAGTGGGCACCTCTTCCTATGGCTACACCTTC. The whole variable domain, remainder taken from reference TRBV2 and TRBJ1-2, is EPEVTQTPSHQVTQMGQEVILRCVPISNHLYFYWYRQILGQKVEFLVSFYNNEISEKSEIFDDQFSVERPDGSNFTLKIRSTKLEDSAMYFCASSQVGTSSYGYTFGSGTRLTVV.

The gene calls are TRBV7-9 and TRBJ1-6; a weak D match, TRBD1 (5 bases). Germline-derived CDR1 and CDR2 are SEHNR and FQNEAQ (reference sequence). V dropped 5 bases and J dropped 10 bases, with 15 bases sitting between them. The CDR3 runs to 14 residues. Here the CDR3 reads CASSPVGGGSPLHF. The CDR3 coding sequence is TGTGCCAGCAGCCCAGTCGGGGGTGGGTCACCCCTCCACTTT.